The sequence of this T cell receptor (beta chain) was determined in a study of blood T cell repertoires in COVID-19. The protocol was immunoSEQ multiplex PCR, while the TCRdb copy is restricted to in-frame clones and leaves out a portion. The sample shows about 200,000 clones, about 80% of them seen only once. Germline V gene sequence: CDR1 SGHDT, CDR2 YYEEEE. The CDR3 is made up of 17 amino acids. Trimming shortened V by 4 bases and J by 0 bases, and 16 bases separated the two germline ends. Sequenced sample: peripheral blood. The V call is TRBV5-6, the J call TRBJ1-4; the D is unclear. The clonotype comes from a man in his sixties with acute or convalescent COVID-19. The CDR3 bases are TGTGCCAGCAGCCGGTTGTTCATTCTTACAACTAATGAAAAACTGTTTTTT. This gives the protein CASSRLFILTTNEKLFF.